This T cell receptor (beta chain) was recovered during a study of T cells in Graves' hyperthyroidism and ophthalmopathy. Study findings and constraints: Also found in blood were most expanded thyroid clonotypes above 0.001.

The V gene's germline CDR1 is LNHNV and CDR2 YYDKDF (reference sequence). The length of the CDR3 is 14 residues. Trimming took 1 base from V and 2 from J, leaving 8 bases between them. Patients aged 18 to 65 with hyperthyroidism were newly diagnosed, with duration under 2 months. As to this clonotype: Its antigen is not known.

TCR beta CDR3 regions were amplified from RNA transcripts. First-round RT-PCR with HTBI primers amplified the TCR CDR3 region. Using its own MiXCR run on the multiplex PCR reads, TCRdb lists one record per CDR3 protein. The sample contains fewer than 750,000 distinct CDR3 sequences, about half of which appear only once. The chain carries TRBV15 and TRBJ2-5, with D hard to call. Sequenced material: peripheral blood or thyroid tissue (not recorded which). This TCR was sampled from a woman aged 18-29 years with Graves' hyperthyroidism. This chain's CDR3 is CATSRVGEQETQYF. The CDR3 coding sequence is TGTGCCACCAGCAGAGTCGGCGAACAAGAGACCCAGTACTTC.